These 19 T cell receptor beta chains were all obtained from the same sample, sequenced in a study of blood T cells in healthy people across ages. A second PCR, run for about 6 to 12 cycles, used a sample-barcoded 5' primer plus a J-beta primer mix. TCRdb recomputed calls from the 5' RACE reads with MiXCR, one row per CDR3 protein. The top ten hold around 23% of the sample, which has hundreds of thousands of distinct CDR3 sequences, 47% seen once. The sequenced material came from blood. The source is an older man in good health.

The chain recombines TRBV4-1 with TRBJ2-5; D is ambiguous. The J call may be faulty, since TRBJ2-7 better matches the DNA end. Germline CDR1 MGHRA, CDR2 YSYEKL. The CDR3 sequence is 13 residues long. The CDR3, as DNA: TGCGCCAGCAGCCAAGTGGGCGGCTACGAGCAGTACTTC. Encoded protein: CASSQVGGYEQYF.

A few counts support this clonotype. V and J are TRBV6-6 and TRBJ2-7, with TRBD1 as a possible D gene (5 bases). V lost 1 base and J 1 base, leaving 11 bases between the germline ends. CDR3 length: 15 residues. Germline V gene data show CDR1 as MNHNY and CDR2 as SVGAGI (reference sequence). The CDR3 nucleotides read TGTGCCAGCAGTTACTTGGGGCGGCGGTCCTACGAGCAGTACTTC. Translated, it gives CASSYLGRRSYEQYF.

This clonotype was seen more than once but under ten times. This chain joins TRBV5-1 and TRBJ2-3; D is unclear. The CDR3 covers 16 residues. Germline CDR1 and CDR2: SGHRS and YFSETQ. V was cut by 0 bases and J by 2 bases, with 13 bases left in between. In DNA, the CDR3 is TGCGCCAGCAGCTTGGACCGTACAGCGTACACAGATACGCAGTATTTT. The encoded protein is CASSLDRTAYTDTQYF.

This clonotype was recorded a few times. The chain has TRBV6-5 and TRBJ1-2; D uncertain. There are 14 residues in the CDR3. Germline assignment: CDR1 MNHEY and CDR2 SVGAGI. V was cut by 5 bases and J by 2 bases, with 12 bases left in between. This CDR3 reads CASSLLGGNYGYTF. Here the CDR3 DNA reads TGTGCCAGCAGTCTCTTGGGAGGAAACTATGGCTACACCTTC.

This clonotype was seen at least ten times. V is TRBV29-1 and J is TRBJ2-7, with 7 bases lining up with TRBD1. In germline, CDR1 is SQVTM, CDR2 ANQGSEA. The trim removed 7 bases at V and 3 bases at J, leaving 3 bases unmatched. The CDR3 totals 11 residues. CDR3 residues: CSAGTDYEQYF. The CDR3 DNA reads TGCAGCGCTGGGACAGACTACGAGCAGTACTTC.

The chain combines TRBV29-1 with TRBJ2-5; a weak D match, TRBD1 (6 bases). In germline, CDR1 is SQVTM, CDR2 ANQGSEA. Trimming removed 7 bases at V and 4 bases at J, with 16 bases between. The CDR3 is 13 amino acids. The CDR3 region is CSGASTGSETQYF. The CDR3 DNA follows: TGCAGCGGCGCCTCAACAGGGTCAGAGACCCAGTACTTC.

This clonotype was found once. J is TRBJ2-3 and V is TRBV20-1; weak D call: TRBD2 (6 bases). Trimming shortened V by 3 bases and J by 2 bases, and 15 bases separated the two germline ends. This CDR3 is built from 15 residues. Germline V gene lookup returns CDR1 DFQATT and CDR2 SNEGSKA (reference sequence). The CDR3 bases are TGCAGTGCTAGGGAGAGGGAGGTCGCCACAGATACGCAGTATTTT. Translating it yields CSAREREVATDTQYF.

This clonotype has at least ten counts. The chain is built from TRBV6-6 and TRBJ1-2; 7 bases agree with TRBD1. CDR1 and CDR2 from the germline V gene are MNHNY and SVGAGI (reference sequence). V trimming: 5 bases; J trimming: 8 bases; junction bases outside the gene matches: 8. The CDR3 spans 13 residues. In nucleotides, the CDR3 is TGTGCCAGCAGTGGGGGGCAGGGGGGAGGCTACACCTTC. Amino acids: CASSGGQGGGYTF.

This clonotype was seen a handful of times. The chain employs TRBV20-1 and TRBJ2-4, with 11 bases matching TRBD2. The CDR3 length is 19 residues. Per the germline V gene, CDR1 is DFQATT and CDR2 is SNEGSKA (reference sequence). Losses at the gene ends were 6 bases for V and 0 bases for J; bases not matched to a gene: 16. The CDR3 coding sequence is TGCAGTGCCCCAGGGGCCCTAGCGGGGGGAAACGTAGCCAAAAACATTCAGTACTTC. Protein product: CSAPGALAGGNVAKNIQYF.

The V gene is TRBV6-2 or TRBV6-3, the J gene TRBJ2-1, with D perhaps TRBD2 (6 bases). Germline CDR1 reads MNHEY; CDR2 reads SVGEGT. The CDR3 length is 14 residues. With 4 bases removed from V and 1 base from J, the gap between germline ends came to 8 bases. CDR3 in DNA: TGTGCCAGCAGTTTAGCGGTTTCCTACAATGAGCAGTTCTTC. Residues: CASSLAVSYNEQFF.

This clonotype was counted between two and nine times. The rearrangement joins TRBV6-2 or TRBV6-3 to TRBJ2-7; TRBD2 agrees at 8 bases. Germline-derived CDR1 and CDR2 are MNHEY and SVGEGT. V shed 7 bases and J 2 bases; nucleotides not matched to a gene: 7. The CDR3 extends over 14 amino acids. DNA of the CDR3: TGTGCCAGCACCCAAAGCGGGAGTACCTACGAGCAGTACTTC. This gives the protein CASTQSGSTYEQYF.

This chain links TRBV12-3 or TRBV12-4 with TRBJ2-3; 7 bases map to TRBD1. This CDR3 has 14 amino acids. Unmatched junction bases numbered 6, after V lost 7 bases and J lost 2 bases. CDR3: CASTTGTATDTQYF. The CDR3 DNA reads TGTGCCAGCACCACCGGGACAGCCACAGATACGCAGTATTTT.

This clonotype was found a few times. This chain links TRBV7-9 with TRBJ2-7; D might be TRBD2 (6 bases). Trimming left V 0 bases short and J 0 bases short, with 18 bases between. The CDR3 runs to 18 residues. The germline V gene encodes CDR1 SEHNR and CDR2 FQNEAQ (reference sequence). The CDR3 nucleotides read TGTGCCAGCAGCTTAGCGCTAAGCCCCCGGGGGTACTCCTACGAGCAGTACTTC. Residues: CASSLALSPRGYSYEQYF.

The rearrangement links TRBV3-1 to TRBJ2-7; 8 bases are shared with TRBD1. V was clipped by 7 bases and J by 3 bases; unmatched bases: 5. The CDR3 spans 13 residues. Looked up from germline, CDR1 is LGHDT and CDR2 is YNNKEL (reference sequence). The CDR3 region is CASTSGQGYEQYF. The CDR3 region has the DNA TGTGCCAGCACATCTGGACAGGGCTACGAGCAGTACTTC.

V and J are TRBV20-1 and TRBJ2-1, with 11 bases identical to TRBD2. Germline lookup yields CDR1 DFQATT and CDR2 SNEGSKA (reference sequence). The CDR3 sequence is 13 residues long. The junction had 10 bases not matched to a gene; V was cut back by 3 bases and J by 15 bases. CDR3 DNA: TGCAGTGCTAGCCGTACTAGCGGGAGTTTTCCGTTCTTC. Encoded protein: CSASRTSGSFPFF.

This clonotype was detected many times. This chain links TRBV6-6 with TRBJ2-5; 7 bases are a match to TRBD1. V shed 5 bases, J shed 4 bases, and the junction held 13 bases outside the gene matches. Per the germline V gene, CDR1 is MNHNY and CDR2 is SVGAGI (reference sequence). The CDR3 contains 16 residues. The CDR3 loop reads CASSKARQGSGETQYF. The CDR3 DNA is TGTGCCAGCAGTAAAGCCCGACAGGGATCGGGAGAGACCCAGTACTTC.

The chain employs TRBV7-2 and TRBJ1-5; D ambiguous. In germline, CDR1 is SGHTA, CDR2 FQGNSA. CDR3 length: 14 residues. V shed 2 bases and J shed 1 base, with 6 bases lying between them. The CDR3: CASSLPGSNQPQHF. The CDR3 DNA sequence: TGTGCCAGCAGCTTACCTGGGAGCAATCAGCCCCAGCATTTT. Full variable domain (outside the CDR3, taken from reference TRBV7-2 and TRBJ1-5): GAGVSQSPSNKVTEKGKDVELRCDPISGHTALYWYRQSLGQGLEFLIYFQGNSAPDKSGLPSDRFSAERTGGSVSTLTIQRTQQEDSAVYLCASSLPGSNQPQHFGDGTRLSIL.

This clonotype came up a few times. The genes are TRBV29-1 and TRBJ1-4; 9 bases match TRBD1. Trimming removed 6 bases from V and 4 bases from J; junction bases left unmatched: 3. CDR1 SQVTM and CDR2 ANQGSEA come from the germline V gene. The CDR3 spans 13 residues. CDR3 DNA: TGCAGCGTCGAGGACAGGGGTAATGAAAAACTGTTTTTT. It codes for CSVEDRGNEKLFF.

The chain recombines TRBV9 with TRBJ2-1, with no clear D. Matching the DNA end better, TRBJ2-7 makes the J call doubtful. The CDR3 totals 13 residues. Per germline, CDR1 SGDLS and CDR2 YYNGEE. CDR3 in amino acids: CASSVDAYNEQYF. CDR3 bases: TGTGCCAGCAGCGTAGATGCCTACAATGAGCAGTACTTC.